These 7 T cell receptor beta chains were all obtained from the same sample, sequenced in a study of blood T cell repertoires in COVID-19. Clones were read by immunoSEQ multiplex PCR, and TCRdb kept only the in-frame ones, dropping some. This table holds around 110,000 clones, approximately 82% found once. Sequencing input: peripheral blood. The receptors were gathered from a man between 65 and 80 years old with active or convalescent COVID-19.

CDR3 protein: CASSPSGNSGANVLTF. CDR3 coding DNA: TGTGCCAGCTCACCATCAGGGAACTCTGGGGCCAACGTCCTGACTTTC. The V gene is TRBV18, the J gene TRBJ2-6, with D possibly matching TRBD1 (5 bases). CDR1 KGHSH and CDR2 LQKENI come from the germline V gene. CDR3 size: 16 residues. V was pared by 2 bases and J by 0 bases, with 8 bases between.

V gene TRBV15 combines with J gene TRBJ1-2; 7 bases are a match to TRBD1. The J segment lost 2 bases and the V segment lost 8 bases, leaving 2 bases of the junction unmatched. CDR3 length: 12 amino acids. Germline assignment: CDR1 LNHNV and CDR2 YYDKDF (reference sequence). CDR3 amino acids: CATAGGNYGYTF. The CDR3 DNA reads as TGTGCCACCGCAGGGGGAAACTATGGCTACACCTTC. The full variable domain, completed using reference TRBV15 and TRBJ1-2, is DAMVIQNPRYQVTQFGKPVTLSCSQTLNHNVMYWYQQKSSQAPKLLFHYYDKDFNNEADTPDNFQSRRPNTSFCFLDIRSPGLGDTAMYLCATAGGNYGYTFGSGTRLTVV.

The J gene is TRBJ2-3, the V gene TRBV25-1; no reliable D call. Per germline, CDR1 MGHDK and CDR2 SYGVNS. With 4 bases removed from V and 2 bases from J, the gap between germline ends came to 10 bases. This CDR3 is 14 amino acids long. Written as DNA, the CDR3 is TGTGCCAGCAGTGGTGGGCGTGACACAGATACGCAGTATTTT. Its protein product is CASSGGRDTDTQYF.

This clone was observed once. The rearrangement links TRBV6-2 or TRBV6-3 to TRBJ1-5, with a possible D match to TRBD1 (5 bases). Looked up from germline, CDR1 is MNHEY and CDR2 is SVGEGT. Between the trimmed V and J ends, which lost 2 bases and 2 bases, there was a span of 10 bases. CDR3 size: 15 residues. CDR3 coding DNA: TGTGCCAGCAGTTACCGGCAGGGCGGCAATCAGCCCCAGCATTTT. It specifies CASSYRQGGNQPQHF.

This clone appeared a single time. V gene TRBV5-1 combines with J gene TRBJ2-1; 9 nucleotides line up with TRBD1. Germline assignment: CDR1 SGHRS and CDR2 YFSETQ. The CDR3 totals 17 residues. With 0 bases clipped from V and 5 bases from J, the junction kept 9 bases outside the gene matches. The CDR3: CASSLGFRRDRDNEQFF. The CDR3 DNA sequence: TGCGCCAGCAGCTTGGGTTTTAGGAGGGACAGGGACAATGAGCAGTTCTTC.

Only one count was recorded for this clone. The chain recombines TRBV28 with TRBJ1-4; D is uncertain. V gave up 8 bases and J gave up 3 bases, with 19 bases separating them. The CDR3 runs to 16 residues. Germline assignment: CDR1 MDHEN and CDR2 SYDVKM. The CDR3 sequence: CASGTDGQTPNEKLFF. Written as DNA, the CDR3 is TGTGCCAGCGGAACCGATGGGCAGACCCCTAATGAAAAACTGTTTTTT. Drawing the rest from reference TRBV28 and TRBJ1-4, the complete variable domain is DVKVTQSSRYLVKRTGEKVFLECVQDMDHENMFWYRQDPGLGLRLIYFSYDVKMKEKGDIPEGYSVSREKKERFSLILESASTNQTSMYLCASGTDGQTPNEKLFFGSGTQLSVL.

This sequence joins TRBV7-6 and TRBJ2-5; 9 bases are shared with TRBD2. This CDR3 is built from 16 residues. In germline, CDR1 is SGHVS, CDR2 FNYEAQ. Trimming removed 4 bases from V and 5 bases from J; junction bases left unmatched: 11. The CDR3 DNA follows: TGTGCCAGCAGCTCAAGCGGCGGGAGGGCCGGGGAGACCCAGTACTTC. Protein: CASSSSGGRAGETQYF.